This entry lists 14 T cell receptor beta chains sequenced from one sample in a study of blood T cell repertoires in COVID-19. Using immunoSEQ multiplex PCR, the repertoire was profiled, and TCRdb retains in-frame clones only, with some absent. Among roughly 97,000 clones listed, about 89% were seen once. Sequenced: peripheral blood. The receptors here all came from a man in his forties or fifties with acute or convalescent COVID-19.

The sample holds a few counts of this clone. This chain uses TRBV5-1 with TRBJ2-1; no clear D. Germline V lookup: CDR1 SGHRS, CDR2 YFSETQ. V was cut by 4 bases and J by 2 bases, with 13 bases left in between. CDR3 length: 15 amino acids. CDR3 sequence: CASSPSPFTYNEQFF. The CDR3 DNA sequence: TGCGCCAGCAGCCCGAGCCCTTTCACCTACAATGAGCAGTTCTTC.

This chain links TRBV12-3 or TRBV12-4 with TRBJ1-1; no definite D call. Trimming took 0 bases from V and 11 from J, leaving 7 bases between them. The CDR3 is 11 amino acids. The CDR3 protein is CASSLAASAFF. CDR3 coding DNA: TGTGCCAGCAGTTTAGCGGCCAGTGCTTTCTTT.

The CDR3 is CASSFGDKETYGYTF. Here the CDR3 DNA reads TGCGCCAGCAGCTTTGGGGACAAGGAGACCTATGGCTACACCTTC. The rearrangement uses TRBV5-1 and TRBJ1-2, with D possibly matching TRBD1 (6 bases). Per the germline V gene, CDR1 is SGHRS and CDR2 is YFSETQ. The CDR3 extends over 15 amino acids. V was shortened by 2 bases and J by 4 bases, with 15 bases between the two germline ends. The full variable domain, its missing parts supplied by reference TRBV5-1 and TRBJ1-2, is KAGVTQTPRYLIKTRGQQVTLSCSPISGHRSVSWYQQTPGQGLQFLFEYFSETQRNKGNFPGRFSGRQFSNSRSEMNVSTLELGDSALYLCASSFGDKETYGYTFGSGTRLTVV.

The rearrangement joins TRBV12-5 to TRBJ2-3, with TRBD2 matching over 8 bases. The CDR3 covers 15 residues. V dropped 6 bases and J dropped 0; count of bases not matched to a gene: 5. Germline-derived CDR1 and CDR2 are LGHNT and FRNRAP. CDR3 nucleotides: TGTGCTAGTGGCCCGGGGGGGTTTAGCACAGATACGCAGTATTTT. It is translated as CASGPGGFSTDTQYF.

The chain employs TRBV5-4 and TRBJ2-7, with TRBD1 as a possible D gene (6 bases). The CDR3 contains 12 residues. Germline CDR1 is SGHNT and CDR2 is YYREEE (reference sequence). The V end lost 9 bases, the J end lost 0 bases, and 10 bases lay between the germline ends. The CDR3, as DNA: TGTGCCACACGGGACAACTCCTACGAGCAGTACTTC. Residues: CATRDNSYEQYF.

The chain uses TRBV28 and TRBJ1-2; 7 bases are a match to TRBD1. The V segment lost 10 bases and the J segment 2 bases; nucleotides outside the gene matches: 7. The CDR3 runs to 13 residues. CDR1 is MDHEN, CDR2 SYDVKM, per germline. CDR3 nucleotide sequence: TGTGCCATTATCTCACAGGGGAACTATGGCTACACCTTC. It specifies CAIISQGNYGYTF.

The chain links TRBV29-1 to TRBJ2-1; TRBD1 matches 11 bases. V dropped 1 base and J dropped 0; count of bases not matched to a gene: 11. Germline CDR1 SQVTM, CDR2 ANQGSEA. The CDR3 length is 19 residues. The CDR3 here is CSVEVGQGARGSSYNEQFF. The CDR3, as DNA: TGCAGCGTTGAAGTCGGACAGGGGGCGAGGGGAAGCTCCTACAATGAGCAGTTCTTC.

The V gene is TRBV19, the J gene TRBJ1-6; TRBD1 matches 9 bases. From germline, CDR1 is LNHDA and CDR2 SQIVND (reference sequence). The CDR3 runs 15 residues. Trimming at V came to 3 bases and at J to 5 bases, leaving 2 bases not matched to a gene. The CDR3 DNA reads TGTGCCAGTAGTATGGGACAGGGCAATAATTCACCCCTCCACTTT. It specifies CASSMGQGNNSPLHF.

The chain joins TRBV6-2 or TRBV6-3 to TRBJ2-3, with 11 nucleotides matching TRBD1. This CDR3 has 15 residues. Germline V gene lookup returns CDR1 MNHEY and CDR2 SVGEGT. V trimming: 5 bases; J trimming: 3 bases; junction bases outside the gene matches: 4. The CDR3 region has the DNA TGTGCCAGCAGTACCGGGACAGGGGGGACAGATACGCAGTATTTT. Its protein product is CASSTGTGGTDTQYF.

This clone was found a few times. The CDR3 sequence is CASRSLGSTEAFF. The CDR3 DNA sequence: TGTGCCAGCAGGTCCCTTGGTAGCACTGAAGCTTTCTTT. The genes are TRBV6-5 and TRBJ1-1; D remains unclear. V was cut by 6 bases and J by 4 bases, with 12 bases left in between. This CDR3 contains 13 residues. From germline, CDR1 is MNHEY and CDR2 SVGAGI.

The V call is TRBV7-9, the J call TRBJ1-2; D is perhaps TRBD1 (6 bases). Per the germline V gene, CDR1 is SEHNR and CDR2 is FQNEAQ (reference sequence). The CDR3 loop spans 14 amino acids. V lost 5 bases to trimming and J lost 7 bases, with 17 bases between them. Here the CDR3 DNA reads TGTGCCAGCAGCCAGGGGAACGGACCTATTGGCTACACCTTC. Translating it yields CASSQGNGPIGYTF. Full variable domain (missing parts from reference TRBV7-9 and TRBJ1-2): DTGVSQNPRHKITKRGQNVTFRCDPISEHNRLYWYRQTLGQGPEFLTYFQNEAQLEKSRLLSDRFSAERPKGSFSTLEIQRTEQGDSAMYLCASSQGNGPIGYTFGSGTRLTVV.

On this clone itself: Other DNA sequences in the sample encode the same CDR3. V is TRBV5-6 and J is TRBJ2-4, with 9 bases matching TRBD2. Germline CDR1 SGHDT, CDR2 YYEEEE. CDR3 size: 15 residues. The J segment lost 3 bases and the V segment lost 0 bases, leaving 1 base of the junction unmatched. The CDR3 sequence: CASSLVAGDKNIQYF. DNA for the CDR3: TGTGCCAGCAGCTTGGTAGCGGGAGACAAAAACATTCAGTACTTC.

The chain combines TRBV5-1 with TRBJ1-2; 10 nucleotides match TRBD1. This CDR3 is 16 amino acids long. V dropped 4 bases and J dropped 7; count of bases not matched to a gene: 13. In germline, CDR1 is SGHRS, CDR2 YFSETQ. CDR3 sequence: CASSPTTGTGDGGYTF. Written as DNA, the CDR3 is TGCGCCAGCAGCCCCACGACGGGGACAGGGGATGGTGGCTACACCTTC. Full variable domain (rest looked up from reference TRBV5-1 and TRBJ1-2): KAGVTQTPRYLIKTRGQQVTLSCSPISGHRSVSWYQQTPGQGLQFLFEYFSETQRNKGNFPGRFSGRQFSNSRSEMNVSTLELGDSALYLCASSPTTGTGDGGYTFGSGTRLTVV.

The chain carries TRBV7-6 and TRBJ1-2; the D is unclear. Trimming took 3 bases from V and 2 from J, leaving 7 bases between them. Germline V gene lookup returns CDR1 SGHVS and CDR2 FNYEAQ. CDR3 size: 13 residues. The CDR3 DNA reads TGTGCCAGCAGCTTGCAACAGAACTATGGCTACACCTTC. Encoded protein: CASSLQQNYGYTF.